These 24 T cell receptor beta chains share one sample of origin, sequenced in a study of OX40 agonist ivuxolimab in advanced cancers. TCRdb's table, derived via immunoSEQ multiplex PCR, lists solely in-frame clones and lacks some. Counted here are tens of thousands of clones, about 90% occurring once; the ten biggest clones make up approximately 0.8%. The material was CD4+ or CD8+ T cells sorted from blood, obtained in a trial of the OX40 agonist ivuxolimab. The receptor source for this set is an adult with an advanced solid tumor such as melanoma, head and neck, liver or kidney cancer.

V usage is TRBV5-1 and J usage is TRBJ2-5; a possible D gene is TRBD1 (5 bases). V lost 4 bases, J lost 5 bases, and 12 bases lay in between. Germline V lookup: CDR1 SGHRS, CDR2 YFSETQ. There are 13 residues in the CDR3. CDR3 region: CASSRGIEETQYF. CDR3 nucleotide sequence: TGCGCCAGCAGCAGGGGTATCGAGGAGACCCAGTACTTC.

The chain has TRBV19 and TRBJ2-5; D remains ambiguous. Trimming took 3 bases from V and 2 from J, leaving 10 bases between them. The germline V gene encodes CDR1 LNHDA and CDR2 SQIVND (reference sequence). This CDR3 spans 14 amino acids. Written as DNA, the CDR3 is TGTGCCAGTAGTATTGGCCTTCCACAAGAGACCCAGTACTTC. Translation: CASSIGLPQETQYF.

To note about this clone: The junction does not match germline at one end; this may be a read error. This chain uses TRBV6-4 with TRBJ2-1, with 7 bases lining up with TRBD2. The CDR3 runs to 13 residues. Germline assignment: CDR1 MRHNA and CDR2 SNTAGT. The CDR3 region is CASRGGTGTRPVF. The CDR3 DNA reads TGTGCCAGCAGGGGGGGGACCGGGACCAGGCCGGTCTTC.

The chain combines TRBV6-6 with TRBJ1-2, with 9 bases matching TRBD1. This CDR3 has 13 amino acids. Trimming took 5 bases from V and 7 from J; bases not matched to a gene: 5. CDR1 and CDR2 (germline): MNHNY, SVGAGI (reference sequence). CDR3 nucleotides: TGTGCCAGCAGTCCCACAGGGGGCGCTGGCTACACCTTC. Protein: CASSPTGGAGYTF.

V gene TRBV10-3 combines with J gene TRBJ2-2; no definite D call. CDR1 is ENHRY, CDR2 SYGVKD, per germline. The CDR3 contains 14 residues. The germline V and J ends were trimmed by 10 bases and 0 bases, with 12 bases remaining between them. CDR3 coding DNA: TGTGCCACCTACGGGTTCGCGAACACCGGGGAGCTGTTTTTT. Translated: CATYGFANTGELFF.

The chain is built from TRBV5-5 and TRBJ2-1; 7 bases align to TRBD2. The CDR3 consists of 15 residues. Germline V CDR1 and CDR2: SGHKS, YYEKEE (reference sequence). V lost 4 bases and J lost 3; bases outside the gene matches: 7. The CDR3 DNA follows: TGTGCCAGCAGCCGTTCGGGCGGGAGCTACAATGAGCAGTTCTTC. It codes for CASSRSGGSYNEQFF.

V is TRBV10-3 and J is TRBJ2-3; no clear D. Germline assignment: CDR1 ENHRY and CDR2 SYGVKD. Trimming stripped 3 bases from V and 2 bases from J, with 3 bases between. This CDR3 spans 12 amino acids. For the CDR3, the DNA is TGTGCCATCAGTGACGACACAGATACGCAGTATTTT. It encodes CAISDDTDTQYF.

The chain carries TRBV28 and TRBJ1-1; weak D call: TRBD1 (5 bases). From germline, CDR1 is MDHEN and CDR2 SYDVKM. V was trimmed by 6 bases and J by 1 base, leaving 12 bases between them. The CDR3 length is 14 residues. In nucleotides, the CDR3 is TGTGCCAGCAGCCATCCCCAGGGGAACACTGAAGCTTTCTTT. Amino acids: CASSHPQGNTEAFF.

With regard to this clone: The same CDR3 arises from other DNA sequences in this sample as well. The V and J genes are TRBV4-1 and TRBJ2-7, with a possible D match to TRBD2 (6 bases). The length of the CDR3 is 15 residues. The germline CDR1 and CDR2 sequences are MGHRA and YSYEKL. Trimming pared 3 bases from V and 3 bases from J, leaving 15 bases between. For the CDR3, the DNA is TGCGCCAGCAGCCAGGAGCGGGTTGGGGTCTACGAGCAGTACTTC. It is translated as CASSQERVGVYEQYF.

The genes are TRBV5-1 and TRBJ1-1; a weak D match, TRBD1 (6 bases). Looked up from germline, CDR1 is SGHRS and CDR2 is YFSETQ. The V gene lost 4 bases and the J gene lost 1 base, with 11 bases spanning the gap. The CDR3 totals 14 residues. The CDR3 sequence: CASSRQDRNTEAFF. The CDR3 nucleotides read TGCGCCAGCAGCCGCCAGGACAGGAACACTGAAGCTTTCTTT.

The gene calls are TRBV28 and TRBJ1-4; D unclear. CDR1 and CDR2 (germline): MDHEN, SYDVKM. The CDR3 is 15 residues long. The ends were cut back, 5 bases at V and 0 bases at J, with 10 bases in the middle. CDR3 sequence: CASSPPGTTNEKLFF. CDR3 nucleotide sequence: TGTGCCAGCAGTCCCCCGGGGACAACTAATGAAAAACTGTTTTTT.

The V call is TRBV18, the J call TRBJ2-3; TRBD1 matches 7 bases. Germline V lookup: CDR1 KGHSH, CDR2 LQKENI. The CDR3 sequence is 16 residues long. J was trimmed by 0 bases and V by 6 bases; bases with no gene match: 9. This CDR3 reads CASSPLGTASTDTQYF. As DNA, the CDR3 is TGTGCCAGCTCTCCCCTAGGGACAGCTAGCACAGATACGCAGTATTTT.

This clone was seen just once. The rearrangement links TRBV29-1 to TRBJ2-5; 8 nucleotides line up with TRBD2. This CDR3 is built from 13 residues. Losses at the gene ends were 4 bases for V and 2 bases for J; bases not matched to a gene: 3. CDR1 and CDR2 (germline): SQVTM, ANQGSEA. CDR3 bases: TGCAGCGTTGGTCGGGGGGGACAAGAGACCCAGTACTTC. It encodes CSVGRGGQETQYF. Full variable domain (rest looked up from reference TRBV29-1 and TRBJ2-5): SAVISQKPSRDICQRGTSLTIQCQVDSQVTMMFWYRQQPGQSLTLIATANQGSEATYESGFVIDKFPISRPNLTFSTLTVSNMSPEDSSIYLCSVGRGGQETQYFGPGTRLLVL.

The chain uses TRBV27 and TRBJ2-2; D remains ambiguous. This CDR3 contains 15 residues. The V end lost 2 bases, the J end lost 2 bases, and 9 bases lay between the germline ends. Germline-derived CDR1 and CDR2 are MNHEY and SMNVEV (reference sequence). The CDR3 here is CASSLREVNTGELFF. DNA of the CDR3: TGTGCCAGCAGTTTACGCGAGGTCAACACCGGGGAGCTGTTTTTT.

V and J are TRBV5-1 and TRBJ2-6, with D uncertain. This CDR3 has 17 amino acids. Looked up from germline, CDR1 is SGHRS and CDR2 is YFSETQ. Between the trimmed V and J ends, which lost 4 bases and 2 bases, there was a span of 16 bases. CDR3: CASSPGSLTPGANVLTF. The CDR3 DNA reads as TGCGCCAGCAGCCCGGGCTCTTTGACCCCTGGGGCCAACGTCCTGACTTTC.

The gene calls are TRBV5-8 and TRBJ2-5, with D possibly being TRBD1 (6 bases). V lost 0 bases to trimming and J lost 11 bases, with 26 bases between them. Germline lookup yields CDR1 SGHTS and CDR2 YDEGEE. The CDR3 covers 17 residues. The CDR3, as DNA: TGTGCCAGCAGCTTGGCCAAAGGGGGACGGACCTTCGGTGAGCAGTACTTC. Protein: CASSLAKGGRTFGEQYF.

The gene calls are TRBV30 and TRBJ1-3; D may be TRBD1 (6 bases). Germline assignment: CDR1 GTSNPN and CDR2 SVGIG (reference sequence). The ends were cut back, 8 bases at V and 0 bases at J, with 14 bases in the middle. The length of the CDR3 is 14 residues. The CDR3 here is CAGSTGSSGNTIYF. As DNA, the CDR3 is TGTGCCGGCTCAACAGGGAGCTCTGGAAACACCATATATTTT.

This chain joins TRBV5-8 and TRBJ1-4, with a possible D match to TRBD1 (6 bases). V was clipped by 1 base and J by 8 bases, with 12 bases between them. Germline-derived CDR1 and CDR2 are SGHTS and YDEGEE. This CDR3 region has 14 residues. The CDR3 loop reads CASSLWGLEEKLFF. The CDR3 coding sequence is TGTGCCAGCAGCTTGTGGGGGCTTGAGGAAAAACTGTTTTTT.

The CDR3 loop reads CASSWTSGVNTGELFF. The CDR3 nucleotides read TGTGCCAGCAGCTGGACTAGCGGAGTGAACACCGGGGAGCTGTTTTTT. V gene TRBV7-2 combines with J gene TRBJ2-2, with 10 bases matching TRBD2. J gave up 1 base and V 4 bases, and 3 bases lay outside the gene matches. The CDR3 extends over 16 amino acids. CDR1 is SGHTA, CDR2 FQGNSA, per germline.

The CDR3 coding sequence is TGTGCCAGCAGCGGCAGGGGACGGACCCAGTACTTC. Translated: CASSGRGRTQYF. The V and J genes are TRBV11-3 and TRBJ2-5; D might be TRBD1 (6 bases). CDR3 length: 12 amino acids. V was cut by 5 bases and J by 7 bases, with 11 bases left in between. Germline-derived CDR1 and CDR2 are SGHNT and YENEEA.

The chain employs TRBV25-1 and TRBJ2-2; tentatively, D is TRBD1 (5 bases). CDR1 and CDR2 (germline): MGHDK, SYGVNS. The V end was cut by 3 bases, the J end by 0 bases, with 8 bases between. The CDR3 is 15 amino acids. CDR3 coding DNA: TGTGCCAGCAGTGATCACAGGTCGAACACCGGGGAGCTGTTTTTT. Protein product: CASSDHRSNTGELFF.

The CDR3 DNA sequence: TGTGCCAGCAGCGGTCGCTCGGGGGCGCTGAGTGTCGGGGAGCTGTTTTTT. This sequence encodes CASSGRSGALSVGELFF. The genes are TRBV9 and TRBJ2-2; the D call may be TRBD1 or TRBD2 (6 bases each). The germline V gene encodes CDR1 SGDLS and CDR2 YYNGEE. Trimming removed 3 bases from V and 7 bases from J, with 22 bases in between. The CDR3 is 17 residues long.

The V call is TRBV13, the J call TRBJ2-7; D perhaps matches TRBD1 (6 bases). This CDR3 spans 13 amino acids. Trimming took off 3 bases at V and 4 bases at J, with 10 bases between the two ends. Germline loops: CDR1 PRHDT, CDR2 FYEKMQ (reference sequence). CDR3 sequence (DNA): TGTGCCAGCAGCTTGATTCAGGGGTACGAGCAGTACTTC. This codes for CASSLIQGYEQYF.

The chain links TRBV9 to TRBJ2-2; D is possibly TRBD1 (5 bases). Germline values: CDR1 SGDLS, CDR2 YYNGEE. The V gene lost 3 bases and the J gene lost 6 bases, with 18 bases spanning the gap. CDR3 length equals 16 residues. The CDR3 region is CASSASYRTLAGELFF. The CDR3 nucleotides are TGTGCCAGCAGCGCGTCATACAGGACCCTGGCCGGGGAGCTGTTTTTT. Filled out from reference TRBV9 and TRBJ2-2, the complete variable domain reads DSGVTQTPKHLITATGQRVTLRCSPRSGDLSVYWYQQSLDQGLQFLIQYYNGEERAKGNILERFSAQQFPDLHSELNLSSLELGDSALYFCASSASYRTLAGELFFGEGSRLTVL.